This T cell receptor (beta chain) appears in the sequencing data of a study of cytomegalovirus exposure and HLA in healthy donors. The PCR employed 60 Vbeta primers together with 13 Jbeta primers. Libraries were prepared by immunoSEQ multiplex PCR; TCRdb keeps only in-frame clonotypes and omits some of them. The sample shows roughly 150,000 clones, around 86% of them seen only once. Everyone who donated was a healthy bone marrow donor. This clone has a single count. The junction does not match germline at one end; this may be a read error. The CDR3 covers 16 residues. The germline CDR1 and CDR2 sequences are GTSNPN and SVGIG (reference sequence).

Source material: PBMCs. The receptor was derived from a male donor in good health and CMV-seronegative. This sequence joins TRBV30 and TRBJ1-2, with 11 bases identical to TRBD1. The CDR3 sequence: CACSGTGGEKIYGYTF. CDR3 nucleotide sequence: TGTGCCTGTAGTGGGACAGGGGGAGAGAAAATCTATGGCTACACCTTC.